This passage covers 4 T cell receptor beta chains from one sample sequenced in a study of CD8 T cells in Susac syndrome. Reverse transcription used roughly 0.45 to 1 ug RNA and random hexamers. TCRdb redid the calling of the immunoSEQ multiplex PCR reads with MiXCR, one entry per CDR3 protein. The sample shows about 190,000 distinct CDR3 sequences, around 95% of them seen only once. The sample was CD8+ T cells from PBMCs. The receptors stem from a human donor with Susac syndrome.

The chain recombines TRBV27 with TRBJ1-2; no definite D call. The germline V gene encodes CDR1 MNHEY and CDR2 SMNVEV (reference sequence). The V end was cut by 0 bases, the J end by 6 bases, with 8 bases between. This CDR3 is 13 amino acids long. The CDR3 loop is CASSLSGRHGYTF. In DNA form, the CDR3 reads TGTGCCAGCAGTTTATCAGGGCGGCATGGCTACACCTTC.

The CDR3 region is CSARAATGSYNEQFF. CDR3 DNA sequence: TGCAGTGCTAGGGCCGCAACTGGGTCCTACAATGAGCAGTTCTTC. This sequence joins TRBV20-1 and TRBJ2-1; no reliable D call. The CDR3 contains 15 residues. The V gene lost 3 bases and the J gene lost 1 base, with 13 bases spanning the gap. In germline, CDR1 is DFQATT, CDR2 SNEGSKA (reference sequence).

In this sample, this clonotype turned up once. The rearrangement links TRBV28 to TRBJ1-2; TRBD1 might be the D (5 bases). The CDR3 extends over 14 amino acids. CDR1 and CDR2 from the germline V gene are MDHEN and SYDVKM. V lost 8 bases and J 4 bases, leaving 17 bases between the germline ends. DNA for the CDR3: TGTGCCAGCTCGCTGGGGGGTTCGGGCTATGGCTACACCTTC. Translated: CASSLGGSGYGYTF.

The rearrangement uses TRBV10-2 and TRBJ2-1; D call uncertain. The CDR3 has 10 residues. The V end was cut by 6 bases, the J end by 4 bases, with 1 base between. The germline gives CDR1 WSHSY, CDR2 SAAADI. For the CDR3, the DNA is TGCGCCAGCAGGTACAATGAGCAGTTCTTC. The encoded protein is CASRYNEQFF.